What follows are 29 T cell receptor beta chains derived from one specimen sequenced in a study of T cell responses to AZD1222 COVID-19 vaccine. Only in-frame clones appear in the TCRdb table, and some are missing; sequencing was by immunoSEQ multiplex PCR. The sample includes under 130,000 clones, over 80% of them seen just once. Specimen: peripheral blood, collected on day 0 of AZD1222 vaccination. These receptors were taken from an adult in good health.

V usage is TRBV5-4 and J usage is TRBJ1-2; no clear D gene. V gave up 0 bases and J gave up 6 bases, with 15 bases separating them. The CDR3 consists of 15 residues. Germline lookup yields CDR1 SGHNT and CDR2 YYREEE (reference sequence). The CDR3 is CASSLEGNTKDGYTF. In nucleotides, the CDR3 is TGTGCCAGCAGCTTGGAGGGCAATACTAAGGATGGCTACACCTTC.

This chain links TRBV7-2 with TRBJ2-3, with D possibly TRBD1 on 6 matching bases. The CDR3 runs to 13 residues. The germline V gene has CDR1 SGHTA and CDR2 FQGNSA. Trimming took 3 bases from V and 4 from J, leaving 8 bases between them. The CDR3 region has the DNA TGTGCCAGCAGCTTTGGGGGCCCAGATACGCAGTATTTT. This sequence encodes CASSFGGPDTQYF.

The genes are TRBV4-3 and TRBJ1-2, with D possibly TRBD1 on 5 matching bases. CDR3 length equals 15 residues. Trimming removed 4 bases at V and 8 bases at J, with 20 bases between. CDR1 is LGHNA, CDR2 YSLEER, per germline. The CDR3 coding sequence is TGCGCCAGCAGCCCCAACGCCGCGGCACGGGGCGGCTACACCTTC. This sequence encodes CASSPNAAARGGYTF.

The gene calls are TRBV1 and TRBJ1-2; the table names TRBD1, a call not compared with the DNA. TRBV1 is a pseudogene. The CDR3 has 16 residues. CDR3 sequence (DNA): TGCACCAGCAGCCAACAATGGATGGGGACAGGGGATGGCTACACCTTC. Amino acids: CTSSQQWMGTGDGYTF.

The CDR3 nucleotides read TGTGCCAGCAGCTTGGGTCCGCTAGCCTACGAGCAGTACTTC. Translation gives CASSLGPLAYEQYF. The V and J genes are TRBV5-6 and TRBJ2-7; D ambiguous. The CDR3 covers 14 residues. Per the germline V gene, CDR1 is SGHDT and CDR2 is YYEEEE. Trimming pared 0 bases from V and 2 bases from J, leaving 9 bases between.

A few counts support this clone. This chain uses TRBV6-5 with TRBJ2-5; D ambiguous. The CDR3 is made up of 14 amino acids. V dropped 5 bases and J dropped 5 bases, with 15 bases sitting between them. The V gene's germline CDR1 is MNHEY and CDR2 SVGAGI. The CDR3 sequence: CASSRTRSGETQYF. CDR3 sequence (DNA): TGTGCCAGCAGTCGTACCCGGAGTGGGGAGACCCAGTACTTC.

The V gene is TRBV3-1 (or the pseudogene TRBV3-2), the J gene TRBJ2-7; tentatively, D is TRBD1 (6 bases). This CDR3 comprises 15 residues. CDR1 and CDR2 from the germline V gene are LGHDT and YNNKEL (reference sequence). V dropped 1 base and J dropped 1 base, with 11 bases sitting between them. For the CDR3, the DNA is TGTGCCAGCAGCCAAGGTCCAGGGGCGTCCTACGAGCAGTACTTC. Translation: CASSQGPGASYEQYF.

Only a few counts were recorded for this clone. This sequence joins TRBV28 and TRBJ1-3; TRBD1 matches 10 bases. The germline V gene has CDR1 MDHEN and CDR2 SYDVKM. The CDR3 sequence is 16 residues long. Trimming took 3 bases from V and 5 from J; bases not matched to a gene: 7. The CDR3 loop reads CASSFLPGQGRNTIYF. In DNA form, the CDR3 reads TGTGCCAGCAGTTTTTTGCCGGGACAGGGGCGAAACACCATATATTTT.

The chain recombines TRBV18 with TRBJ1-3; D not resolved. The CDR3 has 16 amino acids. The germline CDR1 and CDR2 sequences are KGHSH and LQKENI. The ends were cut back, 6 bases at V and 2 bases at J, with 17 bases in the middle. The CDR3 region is CASSGMDRGTGNTIYF. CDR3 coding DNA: TGTGCCAGCTCCGGAATGGACCGAGGGACTGGAAACACCATATATTTT.

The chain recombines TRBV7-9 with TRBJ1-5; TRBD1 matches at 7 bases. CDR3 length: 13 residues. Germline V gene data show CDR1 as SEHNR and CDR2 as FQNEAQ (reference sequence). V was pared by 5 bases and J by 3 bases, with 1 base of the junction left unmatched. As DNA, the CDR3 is TGTGCCAGCAGCAGGGGGCTCAATCAGCCCCAGCATTTT. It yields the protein CASSRGLNQPQHF. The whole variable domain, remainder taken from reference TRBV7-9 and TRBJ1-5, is DTGVSQNPRHKITKRGQNVTFRCDPISEHNRLYWYRQTLGQGPEFLTYFQNEAQLEKSRLLSDRFSAERPKGSFSTLEIQRTEQGDSAMYLCASSRGLNQPQHFGDGTRLSIL.

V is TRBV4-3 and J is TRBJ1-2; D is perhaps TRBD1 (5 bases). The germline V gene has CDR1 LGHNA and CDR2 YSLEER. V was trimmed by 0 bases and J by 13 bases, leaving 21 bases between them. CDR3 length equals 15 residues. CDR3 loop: CASSQDLFRGLRTTF. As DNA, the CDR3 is TGCGCCAGCAGCCAAGATCTTTTCCGGGGACTTCGGACCACCTTC.

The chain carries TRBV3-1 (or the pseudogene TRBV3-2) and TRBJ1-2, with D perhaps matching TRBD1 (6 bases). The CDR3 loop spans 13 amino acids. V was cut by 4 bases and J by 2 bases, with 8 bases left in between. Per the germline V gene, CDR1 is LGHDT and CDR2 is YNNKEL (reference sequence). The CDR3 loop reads CASSRGTNYGYTF. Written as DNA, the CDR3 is TGTGCCAGCAGCCGAGGGACAAACTATGGCTACACCTTC.

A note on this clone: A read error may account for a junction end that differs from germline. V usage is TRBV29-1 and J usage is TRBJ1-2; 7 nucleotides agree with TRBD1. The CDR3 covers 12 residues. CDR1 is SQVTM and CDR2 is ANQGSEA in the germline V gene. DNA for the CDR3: TGCAGCGTTGAAGATTTCCGACAGGGTCAGCTCTTC. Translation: CSVEDFRQGQLF.

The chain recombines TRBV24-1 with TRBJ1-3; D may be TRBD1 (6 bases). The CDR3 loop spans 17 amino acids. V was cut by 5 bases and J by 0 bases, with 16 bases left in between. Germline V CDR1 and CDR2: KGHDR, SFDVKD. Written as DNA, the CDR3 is TGTGCCACCAGTGTGCCGGGGGGCGGCTTCTCTGGAAACACCATATATTTT. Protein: CATSVPGGGFSGNTIYF.

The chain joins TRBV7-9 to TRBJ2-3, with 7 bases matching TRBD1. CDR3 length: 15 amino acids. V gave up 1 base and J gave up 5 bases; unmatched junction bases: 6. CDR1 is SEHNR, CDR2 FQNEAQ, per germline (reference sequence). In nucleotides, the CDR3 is TGTGCCAGCAGCTTAGAGGGGGCAGGTGGAGATACGCAGTATTTT. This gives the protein CASSLEGAGGDTQYF.

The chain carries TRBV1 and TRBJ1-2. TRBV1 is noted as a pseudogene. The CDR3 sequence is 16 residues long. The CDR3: CTSSQDRRDVNYGYTF. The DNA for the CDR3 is TGCACCAGCAGCCAAGATCGTCGAGACGTTAACTATGGCTACACCTTC.

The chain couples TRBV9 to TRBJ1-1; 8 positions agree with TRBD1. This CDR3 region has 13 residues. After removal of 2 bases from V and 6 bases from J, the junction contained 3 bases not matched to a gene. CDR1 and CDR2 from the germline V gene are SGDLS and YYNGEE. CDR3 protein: CASSVDRGSEAFF. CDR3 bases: TGTGCCAGCAGCGTCGACAGGGGCTCTGAAGCTTTCTTT.

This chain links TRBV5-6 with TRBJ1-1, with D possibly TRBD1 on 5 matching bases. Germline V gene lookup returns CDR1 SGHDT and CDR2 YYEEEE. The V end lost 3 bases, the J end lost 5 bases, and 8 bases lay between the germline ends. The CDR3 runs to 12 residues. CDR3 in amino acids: CASSSGGTEAFF. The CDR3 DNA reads TGTGCCAGCAGCTCCGGGGGGACTGAAGCTTTCTTT. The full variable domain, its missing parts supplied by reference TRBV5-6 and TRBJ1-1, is DAGVTQSPTHLIKTRGQQVTLRCSPKSGHDTVSWYQQALGQGPQFIFQYYEEEERQRGNFPDRFSGHQFPNYSSELNVNALLLGDSALYLCASSSGGTEAFFGQGTRLTVV.

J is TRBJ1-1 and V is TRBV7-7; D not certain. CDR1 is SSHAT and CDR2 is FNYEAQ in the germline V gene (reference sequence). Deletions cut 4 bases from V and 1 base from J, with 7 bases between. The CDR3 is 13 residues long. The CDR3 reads CASSSLPNTEAFF. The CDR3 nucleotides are TGTGCCAGCAGCTCTCTCCCGAACACTGAAGCTTTCTTT. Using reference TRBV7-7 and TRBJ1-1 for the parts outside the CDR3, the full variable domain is GAGVSQSPRYKVTKRGQDVTLRCDPISSHATLYWYQQALGQGPEFLTYFNYEAQPDKSGLPSDRFSAERPEGSISTLTIQRTEQRDSAMYRCASSSLPNTEAFFGQGTRLTVV.

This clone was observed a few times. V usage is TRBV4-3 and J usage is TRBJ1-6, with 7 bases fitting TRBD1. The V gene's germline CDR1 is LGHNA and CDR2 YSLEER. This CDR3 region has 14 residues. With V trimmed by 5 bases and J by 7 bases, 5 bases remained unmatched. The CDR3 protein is CASSYGQENSPLHF. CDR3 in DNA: TGCGCCAGCAGCTATGGACAGGAAAATTCACCCCTCCACTTT.

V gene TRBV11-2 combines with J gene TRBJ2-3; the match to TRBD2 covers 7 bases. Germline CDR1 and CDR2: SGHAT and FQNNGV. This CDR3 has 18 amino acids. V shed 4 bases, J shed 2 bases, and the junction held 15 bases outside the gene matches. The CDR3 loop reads CASSSVRGRRGFTDTQYF. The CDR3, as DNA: TGTGCCAGCAGCTCCGTAAGAGGGCGGCGGGGGTTCACAGATACGCAGTATTTT.

Here the CDR3 reads CASSPRGRNTGELFF. The CDR3 nucleotides are TGTGCCAGCTCACCACGGGGACGGAACACCGGGGAGCTGTTTTTT. This chain connects TRBV18 to TRBJ2-2, with D possibly being TRBD1 or TRBD2 (5 bases each). This CDR3 comprises 15 residues. The germline V and J ends were trimmed by 1 base and 1 base, with 7 bases remaining between them. Germline CDR1 is KGHSH and CDR2 is LQKENI.

The CDR3 sequence: CASSLGTGGEQFF. The CDR3 DNA reads TGTGCCAGCAGCTTGGGTACCGGGGGTGAGCAGTTCTTC. This chain links TRBV5-6 with TRBJ2-1; perhaps TRBD2 as D (6 bases). The V and J ends lost 0 bases and 9 bases respectively, with 10 bases between them. This CDR3 is 13 amino acids long. CDR1 and CDR2 (germline): SGHDT, YYEEEE.

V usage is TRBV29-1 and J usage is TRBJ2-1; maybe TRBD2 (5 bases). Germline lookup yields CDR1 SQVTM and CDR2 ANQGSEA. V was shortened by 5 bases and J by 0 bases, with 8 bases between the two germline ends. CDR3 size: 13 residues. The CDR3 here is CSVSRGSYNEQFF. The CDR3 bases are TGCAGCGTTTCTCGGGGCTCCTACAATGAGCAGTTCTTC.

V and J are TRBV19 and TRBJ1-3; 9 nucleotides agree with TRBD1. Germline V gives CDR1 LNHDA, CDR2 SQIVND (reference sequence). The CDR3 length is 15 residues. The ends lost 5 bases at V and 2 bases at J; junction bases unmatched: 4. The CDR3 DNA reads TGTGCCAGTAGTCTCGGGACAGGGCCTGGAAACACCATATATTTT. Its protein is CASSLGTGPGNTIYF.

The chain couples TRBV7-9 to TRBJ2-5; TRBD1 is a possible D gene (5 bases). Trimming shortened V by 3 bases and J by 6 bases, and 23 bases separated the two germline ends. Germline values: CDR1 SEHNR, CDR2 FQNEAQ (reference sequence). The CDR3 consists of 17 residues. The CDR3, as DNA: TGTGCCAGCAGCTTCCAGGGTTGGAACGGGCAGGCAAAGACCCAGTACTTC. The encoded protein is CASSFQGWNGQAKTQYF.

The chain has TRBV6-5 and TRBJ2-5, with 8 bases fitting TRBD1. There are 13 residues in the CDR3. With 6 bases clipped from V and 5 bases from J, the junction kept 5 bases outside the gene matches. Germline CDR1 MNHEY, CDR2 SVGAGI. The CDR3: CASSPGDRETQYF. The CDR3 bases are TGTGCCAGCAGCCCGGGGGACAGGGAGACCCAGTACTTC.

CDR3 in DNA: TGTGCCAGCAGCCAAGAACGGGGGGCCAGCACAGATACGCAGTATTTT. Translating gives CASSQERGASTDTQYF. V and J are TRBV14 and TRBJ2-3, with D perhaps matching TRBD2 (7 bases). This CDR3 has 16 residues. With 0 bases removed from V and 0 bases from J, the gap between germline ends came to 10 bases. Germline V gene data show CDR1 as SGHDN and CDR2 as FVKESK.

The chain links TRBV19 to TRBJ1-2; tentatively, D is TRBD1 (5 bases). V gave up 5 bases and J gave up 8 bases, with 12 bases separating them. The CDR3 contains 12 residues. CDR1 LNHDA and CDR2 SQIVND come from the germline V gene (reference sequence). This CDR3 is CASSSGLRGYTF. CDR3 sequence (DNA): TGTGCCAGTAGTTCGGGACTTCGGGGCTACACCTTC.